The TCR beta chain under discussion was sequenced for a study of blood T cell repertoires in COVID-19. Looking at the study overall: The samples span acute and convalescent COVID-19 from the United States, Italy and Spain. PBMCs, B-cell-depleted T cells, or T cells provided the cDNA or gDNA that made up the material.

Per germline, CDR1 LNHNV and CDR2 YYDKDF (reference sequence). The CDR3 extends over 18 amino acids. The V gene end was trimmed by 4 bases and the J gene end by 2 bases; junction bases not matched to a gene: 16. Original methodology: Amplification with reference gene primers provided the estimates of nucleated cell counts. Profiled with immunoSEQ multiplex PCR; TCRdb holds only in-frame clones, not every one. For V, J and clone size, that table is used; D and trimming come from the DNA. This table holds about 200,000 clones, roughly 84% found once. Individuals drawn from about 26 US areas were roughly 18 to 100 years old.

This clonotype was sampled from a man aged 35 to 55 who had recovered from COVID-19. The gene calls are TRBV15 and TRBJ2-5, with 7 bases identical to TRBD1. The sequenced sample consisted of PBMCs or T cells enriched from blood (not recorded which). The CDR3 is CATSTNRQGFSLQETQYF. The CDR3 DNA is TGTGCCACCAGCACCAATAGACAGGGATTTAGCCTTCAAGAGACCCAGTACTTC.